This T cell receptor (beta chain) comes out of a study of T cells in Graves' hyperthyroidism and ophthalmopathy. Amplification of TCR beta CDR3 regions was performed using RNA transcripts as template. Carried out on the TCR CDR3, a first-round RT-PCR used the HTBI primer set. TCRdb redid the calling of the multiplex PCR reads with MiXCR, one entry per CDR3 protein. The data contain some 740,000 distinct CDR3 sequences, 11% to 15% of them singletons. Diagnosis of hyperthyroidism was new in patients aged 18 to 65, and its duration was under 2 months. PBMCs stemmed from about 9.5 ml fresh peripheral blood. Germline V gives CDR1 LNHNV, CDR2 YYDKDF (reference sequence). This CDR3 has 14 amino acids. The ends lost 5 bases at V and 5 bases at J; junction bases unmatched: 3.

This sequence originates from a woman in her late teens or twenties with Graves' hyperthyroidism. Sequences were obtained from blood. The rearrangement joins TRBV15 to TRBJ2-2, with 9 positions matching TRBD2. CDR3 coding DNA: TGTGCCACCAGCCTAGCGGGAATTACCGGGGAGCTGTTTTTT. It is translated as CATSLAGITGELFF.